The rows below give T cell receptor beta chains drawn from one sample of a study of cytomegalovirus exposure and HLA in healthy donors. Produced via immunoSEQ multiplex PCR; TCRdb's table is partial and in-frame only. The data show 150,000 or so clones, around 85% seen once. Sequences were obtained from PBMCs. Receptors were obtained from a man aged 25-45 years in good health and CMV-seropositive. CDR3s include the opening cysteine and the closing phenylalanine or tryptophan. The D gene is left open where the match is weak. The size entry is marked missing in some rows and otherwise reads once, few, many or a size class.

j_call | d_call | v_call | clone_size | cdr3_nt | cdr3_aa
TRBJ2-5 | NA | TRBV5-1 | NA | TGCGCCAGCAGCTCAACCCCGACATCATCCCAAGAGACCCAGTACTTC | CASSSTPTSSQETQYF
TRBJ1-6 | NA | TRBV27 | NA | TGTGCCAGCAGTTTATCAGCAGGGGAGTATAATTCACCCCTCCACTTT | CASSLSAGEYNSPLHF
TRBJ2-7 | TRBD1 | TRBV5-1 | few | TGCGCCAGCAGTCTCTCAGGGGACAGTAACTCCTACGAGCAGTACTTC | CASSLSGDSNSYEQYF
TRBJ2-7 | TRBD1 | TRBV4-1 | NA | TGCGCCAGCAGCCACCGACAGGGCGGTTACGAGCAGTACTTC | CASSHRQGGYEQYF
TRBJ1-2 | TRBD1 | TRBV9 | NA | TGTGCCAGCAGCGTCGCGGGGACAGGGAATGGCTACACCTTC | CASSVAGTGNGYTF
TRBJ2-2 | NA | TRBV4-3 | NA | TGCGCCAGCAGCCTACCGGGTAACACCGGGGAGCTGTTTTTT | CASSLPGNTGELFF
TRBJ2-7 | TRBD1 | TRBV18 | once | TGTGCCAGCTCAGACAGGGGAGACGAGCAGTACTTC | CASSDRGDEQYF
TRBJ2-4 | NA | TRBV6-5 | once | TGTGCCAGCAGTTACGGGGGGGCCGAGAACATTCAGTACTTC | CASSYGGAENIQYF
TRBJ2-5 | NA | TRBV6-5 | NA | TGTGCCAGCAGTTATAACGGGGTGCAAGAGACCCAGTACTTC | CASSYNGVQETQYF
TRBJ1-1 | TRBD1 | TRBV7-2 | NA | TGTGCCAGCAGCTTTTCGCAGACACCAGGGGGCACTGAAGCTTTCTTT | CASSFSQTPGGTEAFF
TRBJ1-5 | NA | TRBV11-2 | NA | TGTGCCAGCAGCTTAGTAACAGGGATGGGTCAGCCCCAGCATTTT | CASSLVTGMGQPQHF
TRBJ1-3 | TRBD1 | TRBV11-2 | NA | TGTGCCAGCAGCGCCCTACAGGGGGCGGGGGGAAACACCATATATTTT | CASSALQGAGGNTIYF
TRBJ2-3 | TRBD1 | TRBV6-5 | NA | TGTGCCAGCAGTTACTCCCTGACAGGGTACACAGATACGCAGTATTTT | CASSYSLTGYTDTQYF
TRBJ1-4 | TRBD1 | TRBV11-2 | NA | TGTGCCAGCAGAGGAGAGGGGGACAGGAGTGAAAAACTGTTTTTT | CASRGEGDRSEKLFF
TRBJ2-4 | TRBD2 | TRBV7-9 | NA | TGTGCCAGCAGCTTATCTAGCGGGGGTGGCATTCAGTACTTC | CASSLSSGGGIQYF
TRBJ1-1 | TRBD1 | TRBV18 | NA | TGTGCCAGCTCACCACCAGGGGGCCGGAACACTGAAGCTTTCTTT | CASSPPGGRNTEAFF
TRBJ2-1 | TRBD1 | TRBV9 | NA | TGTGCCAGCAGCGTCGGGACAGGGGGGGACAATGAGCAGTTCTTC | CASSVGTGGDNEQFF
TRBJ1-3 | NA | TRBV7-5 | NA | TGTGCCAGAGGGGGGATCGGGCCCCACACCATATATTTT | CARGGIGPHTIYF
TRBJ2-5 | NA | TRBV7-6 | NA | TGTGCCAGCAGCTTAGAACATTCGGGATACCAGTACTTC | CASSLEHSGYQYF
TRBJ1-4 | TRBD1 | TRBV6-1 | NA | TGTGCCAGCAGTGAAGTCGGGACAGAAAATGAAAAACTGTTTTTT | CASSEVGTENEKLFF
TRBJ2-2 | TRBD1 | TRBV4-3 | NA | TGCGCCAGCAGCCAAGAAACAGGGGTAGTAAACACCGGGGAGCTGTTTTTT | CASSQETGVVNTGELFF
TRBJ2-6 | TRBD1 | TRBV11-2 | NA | TGTGCCAGCAGCATCGGGACAGTGATATCTGGGGCCAACGTCCTGACTTTC | CASSIGTVISGANVLTF
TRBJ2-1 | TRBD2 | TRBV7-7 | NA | TGTGCTAGCAGTCAACTAGCGGGGGGGTTCGGGGAGCAGTTCTTC | CASSQLAGGFGEQFF
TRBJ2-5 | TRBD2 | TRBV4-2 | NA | TGTGCCAGCAGCCAAAACGTCCCTAGCGGGGGGGCAGGTGAGACCCAGTACTTC | CASSQNVPSGGAGETQYF
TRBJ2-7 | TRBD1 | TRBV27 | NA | TGTGCCAGCAGTAAAAGACAGGGCCTAACCTACGAGCAGTACTTC | CASSKRQGLTYEQYF
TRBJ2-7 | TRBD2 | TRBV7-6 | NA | TGTGCCAGCATTAGCGGGGGGCCTTCTCACGAGCAGTACTTC | CASISGGPSHEQYF
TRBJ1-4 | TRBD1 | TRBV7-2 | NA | TGTGCCAGCAGCTTAGCAGGGACAGGTCTTAATGAAAAACTGTTTTTT | CASSLAGTGLNEKLFF
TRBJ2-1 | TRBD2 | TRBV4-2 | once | TGTGCCAGCAGCCAAGATGGACTAGCCTCCAGAGGGCAGTTCTTC | CASSQDGLASRGQFF
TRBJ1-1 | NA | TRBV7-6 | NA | TGTGCCAGCAGCCCTACGGCCGGGGTGGGGGGAGAAGCTTTCTTT | CASSPTAGVGGEAFF
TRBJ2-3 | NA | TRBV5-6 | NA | TGTGCCAGCGGTGGCGCGGGGACAGATACGCAGTATTTT | CASGGAGTDTQYF
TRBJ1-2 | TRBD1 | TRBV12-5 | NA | TGTGCTAGTGGTTTACCTATGACAGGGGGACCATCTCTTATGTATGGCTACACCTTC | CASGLPMTGGPSLMYGYTF
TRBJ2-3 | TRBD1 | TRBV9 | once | TGTGCCAGCAGCGTATTCGGACAGGACCTCACAGATACGCAGTATTTT | CASSVFGQDLTDTQYF
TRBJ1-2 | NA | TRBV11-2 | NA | TGTGCCAGCAGCCCCTCAGGAGGGCGCGGAGGCTACACCTTC | CASSPSGGRGGYTF
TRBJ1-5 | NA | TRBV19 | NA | TGTGCCAGTAGTATAGATCTAACCCACCCCGAGCATTTT | CASSIDLTHPEHF
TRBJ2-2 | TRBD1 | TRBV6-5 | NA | TGTGCCAGCAGCCCCGGGACAGGCAACACCGGGGAGCTGTTTTTT | CASSPGTGNTGELFF
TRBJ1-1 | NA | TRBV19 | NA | TGTGCCAGTAAGGAGACAGGGAACACTGAAGCTTTCTTT | CASKETGNTEAFF
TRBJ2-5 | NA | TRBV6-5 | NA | TGTGCCAGCAGTTACGGAGTTGGGGGGGAGACCCAGTACTTC | CASSYGVGGETQYF
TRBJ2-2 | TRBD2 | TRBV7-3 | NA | TGTGCCAGCAGCCCTAGCGGGGGGGTCACCGGGGAGCTGTTTTTT | CASSPSGGVTGELFF
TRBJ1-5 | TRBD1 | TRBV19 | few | TGTGCCAGTAGCTGGACAGGGATTCAGCCCCAGCATTTT | CASSWTGIQPQHF
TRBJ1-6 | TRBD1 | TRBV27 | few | TGTGCCAGCAGTACGGAGACAGGGGGCGCGTCACCCCTCCACTTT | CASSTETGGASPLHF
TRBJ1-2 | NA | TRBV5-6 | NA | TGTGCCAGCAGCTTGTTTACCAGGGGTACCGGCTACACCTTC | CASSLFTRGTGYTF
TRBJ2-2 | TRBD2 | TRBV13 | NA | TGTGCCAGCAGCCCCCAGCGGGGGGGCACGACCGGGGAGCTGTTTTTT | CASSPQRGGTTGELFF
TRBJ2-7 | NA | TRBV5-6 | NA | TGTGCCAGCAGCACCGCGAACTACGAGCAGTACTTC | CASSTANYEQYF
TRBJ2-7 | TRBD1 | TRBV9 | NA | TGTGCCAGCAGCCCCCACTCCGGGACAGGGGCTTACGAGCAGTACTTC | CASSPHSGTGAYEQYF
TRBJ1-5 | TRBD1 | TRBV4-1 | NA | TGCGCCAGCAGCCCCGGGACAGGGGTATCTAGCAATCAGCCCCAGCATTTT | CASSPGTGVSSNQPQHF
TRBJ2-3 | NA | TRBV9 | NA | TGTGCCAGCAGCCCAGCTGGGGCCGCAGATACGCAGTATTTT | CASSPAGAADTQYF
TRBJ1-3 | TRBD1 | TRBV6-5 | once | TGTGCCAGCAGTTACCGACAGGGGGCTGGAAACACCATATATTTT | CASSYRQGAGNTIYF
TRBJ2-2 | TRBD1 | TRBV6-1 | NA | TGTGCCAGCAGTGCTGGGACAGCCTCCGGGGAGCTGTTTTTT | CASSAGTASGELFF
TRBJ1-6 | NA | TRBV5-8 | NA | TGTGCCAGCAGCTTGTACATCCGAAGCGGTAATTCACCCCTCCACTTT | CASSLYIRSGNSPLHF
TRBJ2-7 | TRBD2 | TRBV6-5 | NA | TGTGCCAGCAGTTACTCAGGGACTACCTACGAGCAGTACTTC | CASSYSGTTYEQYF
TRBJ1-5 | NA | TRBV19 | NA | TGTGCCAGTAGCTGGGAGGGTATTAACAATCAGCCCCAGCATTTT | CASSWEGINNQPQHF
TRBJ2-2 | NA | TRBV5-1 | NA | TGCGCCAGCAGCTTGGCTCCTCCCGGGGAGCTGTTTTTT | CASSLAPPGELFF
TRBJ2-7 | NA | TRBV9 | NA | TGTGCCAGCAGTGAGGCGGGGGCCGAGCAGTACTTC | CASSEAGAEQYF
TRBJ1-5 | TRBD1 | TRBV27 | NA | TGTGCCAGCAGTTCTCTTAGGACAGGGGGCAATCAGCCCCAGCATTTT | CASSSLRTGGNQPQHF
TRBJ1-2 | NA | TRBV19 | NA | TGTGCCAGTAGTTCACAACCCGACGGGGGAATTTATGGCTACACCTTC | CASSSQPDGGIYGYTF
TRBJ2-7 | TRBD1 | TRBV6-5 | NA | TGTGCCAGCAGTGTAGACAGGGGAACCTACGAGCAGTACTTC | CASSVDRGTYEQYF
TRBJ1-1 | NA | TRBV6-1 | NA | TGTGCCAGCAGGAATACAGGGTCCTGGAGAACTGAAGCTTTCTTT | CASRNTGSWRTEAFF
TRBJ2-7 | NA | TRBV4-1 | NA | TGCGCCAGCAGCCAAGATCTAGGGGCTGGCGAGCAGTACTTC | CASSQDLGAGEQYF
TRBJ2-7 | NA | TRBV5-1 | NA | TGCGCCAGCAGCCGACCCGGGGACGAGCAGTACTTC | CASSRPGDEQYF